The 21 T cell receptor beta chains below were found in one sample sequenced in a study of graft-versus-host responses after intestinal transplantation. TCRdb keeps only in-frame clones here, not all; method: immunoSEQ multiplex PCR. The sample has 100,000 to 130,000 clones, about 91% seen once. The antigens of these receptors remain unknown. The source was unstimulated CD4+ T cells sorted from spleen or lymph node cells, collected before transplant. The receptors come from a human donor who was the organ donor for an intestinal transplant.

V and J are TRBV18 and TRBJ2-7; D might be TRBD1 (6 bases). CDR3 length equals 14 residues. V lost 5 bases, J lost 2 bases, and 13 bases lay in between. The germline gives CDR1 KGHSH, CDR2 LQKENI. The CDR3 sequence: CASSSQGVAYEQYF. Written as DNA, the CDR3 is TGTGCCAGCTCATCACAGGGTGTAGCCTACGAGCAGTACTTC.

The V and J genes are TRBV9 and TRBJ1-1; D is unclear. The germline gives CDR1 SGDLS, CDR2 YYNGEE. The CDR3 is 11 amino acids. V was trimmed by 1 base and J by 3 bases, leaving 1 base between them. The CDR3 here is CASSVYTEAFF. The CDR3 DNA sequence: TGTGCCAGCAGCGTATACACTGAAGCTTTCTTT.

The rearrangement uses TRBV5-4 and TRBJ1-2, with 8 bases identical to TRBD1. This CDR3 is built from 14 residues. CDR1 SGHNT and CDR2 YYREEE come from the germline V gene (reference sequence). Trimming cost V 2 bases and J 8 bases; bases outside gene matches: 8. The chain's CDR3 is CASSLPGQGKGYTF. CDR3 DNA sequence: TGTGCCAGCAGCTTACCTGGACAGGGTAAAGGCTACACCTTC.

This chain links TRBV7-9 with TRBJ2-1, with 7 nucleotides matching TRBD2. Germline assignment: CDR1 SEHNR and CDR2 FQNEAQ (reference sequence). The CDR3 totals 16 residues. Unmatched junction bases numbered 6, after V lost 0 bases and J lost 4 bases. The chain's CDR3 is CASSLAGLAEYNEQFF. As DNA, the CDR3 is TGTGCCAGCAGCTTAGCAGGCCTAGCGGAATACAATGAGCAGTTCTTC.

Remarks on this clone: The junction and the germline gene differ at one end; a read error may be behind it. This rearrangement joins TRBV10-3 to TRBJ2-2; D ambiguous. The CDR3 covers 16 residues. CDR1 ENHRY and CDR2 SYGVKD come from the germline V gene. The CDR3 reads CAISESSRANTGELFF. CDR3 DNA sequence: TGTGCCATCAGTGAGTCCAGTAGGGCGAATACCGGGGAGCTGTTTTTT.

This clone was recorded only once. Different DNA sequences within this sample yield the same CDR3. The chain carries TRBV2 and TRBJ2-7, with TRBD2 as a possible D gene (5 bases). The CDR3 contains 12 residues. Per germline, CDR1 SNHLY and CDR2 FYNNEI. V lost 2 bases and J lost 3, with 5 bases in between. The DNA of the CDR3 is TGTGCCAGCAGTGAAAGCGGCTACGAGCAGTACTTC. It specifies CASSESGYEQYF.

This chain connects TRBV4-1 to TRBJ1-2; D unresolved. Germline V CDR1 and CDR2: MGHRA, YSYEKL. The CDR3 is 14 residues long. V lost 1 base and J 2 bases, leaving 8 bases between the germline ends. CDR3: CASSQARLNYGYTF. The CDR3 coding sequence is TGCGCCAGCAGCCAAGCTCGTCTGAACTATGGCTACACCTTC.

The V and J genes are TRBV9 and TRBJ2-1; 9 bases line up with TRBD2. V lost 0 bases, J lost 4 bases, and 11 bases stayed unmatched. This CDR3 has 18 residues. Germline CDR1 is SGDLS and CDR2 is YYNGEE. CDR3 sequence: CASSVVGSGSSIYNEQFF. CDR3 DNA sequence: TGTGCCAGCAGCGTAGTAGGTAGCGGGAGTAGTATTTACAATGAGCAGTTCTTC.

The chain is built from TRBV19 and TRBJ1-3; tentatively, D is TRBD1 (6 bases). V shed 8 bases and J shed 0 bases, with 23 bases lying between them. This CDR3 contains 18 residues. The germline gives CDR1 LNHDA, CDR2 SQIVND (reference sequence). DNA of the CDR3: TGTGCCAGTTCCCCACGGGGGGCCCAGATGAGCTCTGGAAACACCATATATTTT. Protein sequence: CASSPRGAQMSSGNTIYF.

The J gene is TRBJ2-5, the V gene TRBV7-2, with TRBD1 identical over 9 bases. Germline loops: CDR1 SGHTA, CDR2 FQGNSA. This CDR3 is built from 15 residues. J was trimmed by 7 bases and V by 1 base; bases with no gene match: 7. The CDR3 DNA reads TGTGCCAGCAGCTTAGTTTCGGGACAGGGAATGACCCAGTACTTC. Translated: CASSLVSGQGMTQYF.

The J gene is TRBJ2-7, the V gene TRBV12-5, with a tentative D call TRBD2 (6 bases). Trimming pared 5 bases from V and 3 bases from J, leaving 20 bases between. Germline lookup yields CDR1 LGHNT and CDR2 FRNRAP. This CDR3 spans 16 amino acids. The CDR3 region is CASGSPVRGLFYEQYF. CDR3 coding DNA: TGTGCTAGTGGTAGCCCTGTGCGGGGCCTATTCTACGAGCAGTACTTC.

Only a few counts were recorded for this clone. V and J are TRBV7-9 and TRBJ1-2, with 9 bases aligning to TRBD1. The CDR3 spans 14 residues. CDR1 SEHNR and CDR2 FQNEAQ come from the germline V gene (reference sequence). The junction had 3 bases not matched to a gene; V was cut back by 3 bases and J by 4 bases. CDR3 nucleotides: TGTGCCAGCAGCTTCCTACAGGGGGCCTATGGCTACACCTTC. Protein sequence: CASSFLQGAYGYTF.

This clone was seen a handful of times. The chain joins TRBV6-1 to TRBJ1-5, with 8 bases identical to TRBD1. This CDR3 has 15 residues. Germline V gene sequence: CDR1 MNHNS, CDR2 SASEGT. V trimming: 1 base; J trimming: 4 bases; junction bases outside the gene matches: 3. CDR3 in DNA: TGTGCCAGCAGTGAAGATTGGACAGGGAATCAGCCCCAGCATTTT. As protein: CASSEDWTGNQPQHF.

This clone was observed a few times. V and J are TRBV11-3 and TRBJ2-3; no definite D call. The germline gives CDR1 SGHNT, CDR2 YENEEA. CDR3 size: 14 residues. Trimming removed 5 bases from V and 0 bases from J, with 9 bases in between. In DNA, the CDR3 is TGTGCCAGCAGCGTAATGACTAGCACAGATACGCAGTATTTT. Translated: CASSVMTSTDTQYF.

The V call is TRBV6-1, the J call TRBJ2-7; D is possibly TRBD1 (6 bases). V dropped 0 bases and J dropped 3 bases, with 9 bases sitting between them. Germline V gene data show CDR1 as MNHNS and CDR2 as SASEGT. This CDR3 is built from 14 residues. CDR3 sequence (DNA): TGTGCCAGCAGTGAAGCGGCAGGGGTCTACGAGCAGTACTTC. This translates into CASSEAAGVYEQYF.

The chain joins TRBV12-5 to TRBJ1-5; perhaps TRBD1 as D (5 bases). Germline CDR1 is LGHNT and CDR2 is FRNRAP. Trimming removed 3 bases at V and 3 bases at J, with 21 bases between. There are 18 residues in the CDR3. Here the CDR3 DNA reads TGTGCTAGTGGTTTTGACCCCCTGTCGGGGACCTTCAATCAGCCCCAGCATTTT. It is translated as CASGFDPLSGTFNQPQHF.

V and J are TRBV12-5 and TRBJ2-3; 10 bases are a match to TRBD2. The CDR3 spans 16 residues. V was clipped by 1 base and J by 4 bases; unmatched bases: 5. Germline V gives CDR1 LGHNT, CDR2 FRNRAP. The CDR3 spells CASGLASGSRADTQYF. The DNA of the CDR3 is TGTGCTAGTGGTTTGGCTAGCGGGAGTCGAGCAGATACGCAGTATTTT. Full variable domain (rest looked up from reference TRBV12-5 and TRBJ2-3): DARVTQTPRHKVTEMGQEVTMRCQPILGHNTVFWYRQTMMQGLELLAYFRNRAPLDDSGMPKDRFSAEMPDATLATLKIQPSEPRDSAVYFCASGLASGSRADTQYFGPGTRLTVL.

The rearrangement links TRBV5-4 to TRBJ1-3; D unclear. The CDR3 contains 14 residues. Germline lookup yields CDR1 SGHNT and CDR2 YYREEE (reference sequence). V lost 1 base and J 4 bases, leaving 9 bases between the germline ends. The CDR3 region has the DNA TGTGCCAGCAGCTTGTCGGCTGAGGGAAACACCATATATTTT. It yields the protein CASSLSAEGNTIYF.

V gene TRBV11-2 combines with J gene TRBJ1-2; D is perhaps TRBD1 (6 bases). Looked up from germline, CDR1 is SGHAT and CDR2 is FQNNGV. This CDR3 spans 15 amino acids. With 5 bases removed from V and 6 bases from J, the gap between germline ends came to 19 bases. In DNA, the CDR3 is TGTGCCAGCAGCCAAAAGGGCAGGGGTAGGGATGGCTACACCTTC. Amino acid sequence: CASSQKGRGRDGYTF.

CDR3 sequence: CASSLRGGRTDHYNEQFF. CDR3 nucleotides: TGCGCCAGCAGCTTGAGGGGTGGGCGGACCGACCACTACAATGAGCAGTTCTTC. The chain is built from TRBV5-1 and TRBJ2-1; D perhaps matches TRBD1 (5 bases). Germline V lookup: CDR1 SGHRS, CDR2 YFSETQ. Trimming stripped 1 base from V and 3 bases from J, with 20 bases between. The CDR3 has 18 amino acids.

The chain recombines TRBV9 with TRBJ2-3; D unclear. Trimming pared 4 bases from V and 5 bases from J, leaving 11 bases between. CDR3 length: 13 amino acids. CDR1 is SGDLS, CDR2 YYNGEE, per germline. In DNA, the CDR3 is TGTGCCAGCAGCCCCCAAGCGATAGATACGCAGTATTTT. As protein: CASSPQAIDTQYF.